There are a few counts of the clone carrying this T cell receptor (beta chain). Its antigen remains unidentified. Researchers ran the PCR with 60 Vbeta and 13 Jbeta primers. TCRdb's copy holds only in-frame clones and misses some; the assay was immunoSEQ multiplex PCR. The table shows approximately 32,000 clones, with 80% to 90% occurring only once. The sample originates from a study of cytomegalovirus exposure and HLA in healthy donors. Findings of the study overall: More clonal expansion characterized HLA-associated TCR beta chains than equally common others in a later analysis.

Per germline, CDR1 KGHSH and CDR2 LQKENI. Unmatched junction bases numbered 19, after V lost 2 bases and J lost 7 bases. The CDR3 spans 18 residues. Healthy bone marrow donors made up the cohort. The genes are TRBV18 and TRBJ2-5, with 7 bases matching TRBD1. The sequence came from a woman aged 18-30 years in good health and CMV-seronegative. Sequencing was performed on PBMCs. This chain's CDR3 is CASSPNEMARGQEGTQYF. The CDR3, as DNA: TGTGCCAGCTCACCAAACGAAATGGCGAGGGGGCAGGAAGGGACCCAGTACTTC.